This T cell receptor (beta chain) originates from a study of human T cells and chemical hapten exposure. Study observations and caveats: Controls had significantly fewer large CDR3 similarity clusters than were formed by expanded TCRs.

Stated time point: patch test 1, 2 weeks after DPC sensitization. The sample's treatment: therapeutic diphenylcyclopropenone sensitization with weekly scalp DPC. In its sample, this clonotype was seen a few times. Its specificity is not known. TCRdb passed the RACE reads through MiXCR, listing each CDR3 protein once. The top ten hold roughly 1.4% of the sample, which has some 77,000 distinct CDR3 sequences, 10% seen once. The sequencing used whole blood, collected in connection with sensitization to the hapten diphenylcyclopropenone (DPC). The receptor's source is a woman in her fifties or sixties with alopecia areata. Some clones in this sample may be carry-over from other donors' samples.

This CDR3 reads CASSRIQGYEQFF. CDR3 bases: TGTGCCAGCAGTCGAATACAGGGATATGAGCAGTTCTTC. The V gene is TRBV14, the J gene TRBJ2-1; D perhaps matches TRBD1 (6 bases). CDR3 length: 13 amino acids. Per germline, CDR1 SGHDN and CDR2 FVKESK. Trimming removed 6 bases from V and 8 bases from J, with 14 bases in between.